This TCR beta chain was found in a study of identical twins listed by TCRdb under 2016. Describing the broader study: The study deep-sequenced TCR alpha and beta repertoires from monozygotic twins, unrelated adults of various ages and cord blood to test whether fetal clonotypes persist. Replicate twin experiments were performed at different times using different library preparation protocols to rule out contamination. Overall study outcomes, separate from this receptor: Abundant cord blood beta clonotypes had fewer insertions, young adult naive repertoires showed a similar but weaker trend, and memory repertoires showed no such trend. Zero-insertion analyses could be partly confounded by invariant T cells such as MAIT and iNKT, though diverse VJ usage argued against such confounding for most clonotypes. Excess twin sharing in beta out-of-frame sequences was weaker because fewer shared sequences lowered the signal-to-noise ratio. Because the same donors could not be followed over many years, the conclusions relied on cross-sectional statistical analysis. Compared with coincidental sharing between unrelated individuals, out-of-frame TCR alpha sequences shared between twins showed an excess of sequences with low generation probability. In monozygotic twins, recombination models systematically underestimated out-of-frame TCR alpha sharing, but the models matched the sharing seen between unrelated individuals.

Concerning this clonotype: Its antigen is still unknown. The input lacks base qualities; no much larger clone sits a single base away.

Libraries were constructed by 5' RACE. The run used an Illumina HiSeq 2000. A universal primer binding site was added through template switching, and the final cDNA carried a unique molecular identifier so that TCR cDNA molecules could be counted accurately. Specific primers in the conserved constant-segment region were used to synthesize first-strand cDNA for the TCR alpha and beta chains. To control for contamination, each cDNA library was double barcoded with a SMART-Mk sample barcode plus Illumina barcodes. Two successive PCR steps introduced TruSeq adapter sequences along with Illumina sample barcodes. The Illumina HiSeq platform was used with custom primers to sequence TCR alpha and beta cDNA libraries. The authors processed their data as follows. MiGEC processed the raw reads to extract unique molecular identifiers, while MiXCR was used to determine the CDR3 positions. Recombination models were inferred per individual with the repgenHMM and IGoR tools using an EM algorithm. The tcR package in R was used for shared clonotype analysis, with sharing normalized by the product of cloneset sizes. Out-of-frame nonproductive sequences were analyzed to study raw recombination free of thymic and clonal selection effects. Starting from the raw public reads, TCRdb applied fastp trimming at Q25, assembled clones with MiXCR and retained in-frame beta chains. Identical CDR3 proteins give one entry, which carries the most common genes and DNA. TCRdb's processing, not the authors' own work, is the source of the V and J calls. In this sample the table shows 1.5 million to 2 million distinct CDR3 sequences, 32% of which occur a single time. Together, the top ten hold over 0.25% of the sample.

All donors were healthy Caucasians. There are 15 amino acids in the CDR3, from cysteine to phenylalanine inclusive. The entry retains the CDR3 DNA only, 45 bases that are in frame from base 1. Relative to germline, V is missing 6 bases and J is missing 6 bases, with 10 bases of the junction outside any gene match. The germline V gene yields MNHEY for CDR1 and SVGAGI for CDR2. The V gene is TRBV6-5 and the J gene is TRBJ2-3, with 9 middle bases fitting TRBD2. The sequenced sample was cord blood. The clonotype comes from a newborn girl in good health. The DNA is as follows: TGTGCCAGCAGGAATAGCGGGAGACGGGGGGATACGCAGTATTTT. This sequence encodes CASRNSGRRGDTQYF.